This TCR beta chain was captured in a study of cytomegalovirus exposure and HLA in healthy donors. Findings and limits, study-wide: Diagnosis of cytomegalovirus status made by the classifier reportedly showed high specificity and sensitivity. The authors listed approximately 160 TCR beta chains as cytomegalovirus-associated.

TCRdb's table, derived via immunoSEQ multiplex PCR, lists solely in-frame clones and lacks some. The data contain 150,000 to 200,000 clones, about 85% of them singletons. The junction had 6 bases not matched to a gene; V was cut back by 0 bases and J by 6 bases. The CDR3 consists of 15 residues. Germline V gives CDR1 SGDLS, CDR2 YYNGEE. The count of this clone is one. Its antigen is still unknown. This sequence originates from a man younger than 40 in good health and CMV-seropositive. The rearrangement uses TRBV9 and TRBJ2-7, with TRBD1 matching over 10 bases. Sequenced sample: PBMCs. CDR3 in amino acids: CASSVGGQGTREQYF. The CDR3 nucleotides are TGTGCCAGCAGCGTAGGGGGACAGGGGACTCGCGAGCAGTACTTC.